The T cell receptor (beta chain) under discussion was sequenced for a study of T cells after yellow fever vaccination (dated by TCRdb to about 2019). With regard to the full study: The SMART-Seq v4 Ultra Low Input RNA kit was used to prepare libraries from fractions with low cell numbers. Two healthy male donors, one aged 18 to 30 and one aged 30 to 39 years, were included in the cohort. Blood was drawn at multiple timepoints before and after primary and secondary immunization, with bulk PBMC replicates and cell subsets isolated. To track T-cell clones before and after primary and booster YFV17D yellow fever vaccination, bulk TCR alpha and beta repertoires were sequenced longitudinally. What the research found in general, with its limitations: After the booster, most of the clones that had expanded following primary vaccination were detected again (just under 97% of CD4 and around 88% of CD8), which suggests that memory was broadly maintained. The secondary T-cell response was found to be weaker but faster than the primary response, with a peak reached on day 5 rather than on day 15. Only a couple of donors were included in the study, so the extent to which the findings can be generalized is limited. A small fraction of clonotypes showed up in both the CD4 and CD8 compartments, probably as a result of convergent recombination. Because abundant contaminating clonotypes from the bulk population could be contained in FACS-sorted repertoires, computational filtering was required.

What this sample's treatment or condition label stands for: live attenuated yellow fever vaccine strain. Two biological replicates of bulk PBMCs were collected at each blood-draw timepoint. PBMCs were isolated from peripheral blood using a standard Ficoll-Paque protocol. TriZol was used to extract RNA from bulk PBMCs, CD4 and CD8 fractions, and dextramer-positive and dextramer-negative fractions. TCR cDNA was synthesized by 5'RACE template switching, through which a universal primer site and unique molecular identifiers were introduced. Priming of cDNA synthesis was performed from both the TCR alpha and TCR beta constant segments. Two PCR steps were used to amplify libraries, with sample barcodes and sequencing adapters being added in the second step. Sequencing of libraries was performed on Illumina HiSeq 2500 (2x100 bp) or NovaSeq (2x150 bp). As for the authors' bioinformatics: Reads were demultiplexed and collapsed into UMI consensus sequences with MIGEC, and V(D)J alignment was performed with MiXCR. Vaccine-responding clonotypes were identified with edgeR using replicate PBMC samples, with FDR below 0.01 and a log2 fold change above 5 up to day 15 being required. Each bulk clonotype received a CD4 or CD8 identity based on whether the sequenced CD4 or CD8 repertoire contained that clonotype at higher abundance. TCRdb reprocessing: public reads trimmed at Q25 with fastp, clones called with MiXCR, in-frame beta chains kept. Merged by CDR3 protein, the rows form single entries marked with the most common genes and DNA. The V and J calls were determined by TCRdb, not by the authors. Across this sample there are fewer than 450,000 distinct CDR3 sequences, with 8% to 9.5% seen only once. The ten top clones hold about 16% of the sample.

Deletion took 7 bases off V and 9 bases off J, with a span of 13 bases between the germline ends. CDR1 SNHLY and CDR2 FYNNEI are derived from the germline V gene. From cysteine to phenylalanine, the CDR3 is 13 amino acids long. Of the read, only the CDR3 DNA is kept; its 39 bases are in frame from base 1. In the case of this clonotype: Its antigen target is currently unknown. No base quality information exists; no much larger clone differs at one position.

The rearrangement joined TRBV2 to TRBJ1-6; no confident D gene assignment can be made. The input for sequencing was PBMCs, taken about 41 days after the first yellow fever vaccination. The source of this sequence is a man between 18 and 35 years old who received the YFV17D yellow fever vaccine. The sequenced DNA: TGTGCCAGCATCGCTCCAGCCCGTTCACCCCTCCACTTT. Translated, it gives CASIAPARSPLHF.